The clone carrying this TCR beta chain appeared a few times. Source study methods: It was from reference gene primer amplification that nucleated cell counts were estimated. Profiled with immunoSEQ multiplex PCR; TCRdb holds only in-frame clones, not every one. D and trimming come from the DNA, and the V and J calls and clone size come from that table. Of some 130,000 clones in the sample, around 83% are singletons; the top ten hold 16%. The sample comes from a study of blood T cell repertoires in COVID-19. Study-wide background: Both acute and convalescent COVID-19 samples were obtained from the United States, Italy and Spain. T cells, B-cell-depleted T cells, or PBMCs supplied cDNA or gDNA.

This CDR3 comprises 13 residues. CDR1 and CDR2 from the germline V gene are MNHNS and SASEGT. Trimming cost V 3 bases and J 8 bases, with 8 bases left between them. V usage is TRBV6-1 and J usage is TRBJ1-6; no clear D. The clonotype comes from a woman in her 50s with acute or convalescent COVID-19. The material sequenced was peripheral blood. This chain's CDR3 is CASSENMDSPLHF. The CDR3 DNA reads TGTGCCAGCAGTGAGAACATGGATTCACCCCTCCACTTT.